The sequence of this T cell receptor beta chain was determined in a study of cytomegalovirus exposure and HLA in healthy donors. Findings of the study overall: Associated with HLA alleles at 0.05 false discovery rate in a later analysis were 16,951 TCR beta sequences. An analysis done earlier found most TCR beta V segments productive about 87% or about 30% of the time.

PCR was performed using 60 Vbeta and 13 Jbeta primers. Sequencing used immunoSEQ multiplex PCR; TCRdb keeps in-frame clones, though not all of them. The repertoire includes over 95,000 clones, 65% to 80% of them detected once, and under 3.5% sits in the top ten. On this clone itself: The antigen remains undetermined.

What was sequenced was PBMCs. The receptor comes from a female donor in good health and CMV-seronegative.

Written as DNA, the CDR3 is TGTGCCAGCAGTGACCAGGGGGCCACGAACACTGAAGCTTTCTTT. It is translated as CASSDQGATNTEAFF. This chain joins TRBV2 and TRBJ1-1; 8 bases line up with TRBD1. This CDR3 is built from 15 residues. The J segment lost 1 base and the V segment lost 3 bases, leaving 4 bases of the junction unmatched. Germline V gene lookup returns CDR1 SNHLY and CDR2 FYNNEI.